This T cell receptor (beta chain) was identified during a study of CD8+ T cells in alopecia areata. Study-wide background: Recipient mice, roughly 7-10-week-old female C3H/HeJ animals, received skin from roughly 6-12-month-old C3H/HeJ graft donors with spontaneous alopecia.

In each case, RNA was isolated and then reverse transcribed into cDNA as the sequencing template. Data came from immunoSEQ multiplex PCR; TCRdb stores just in-frame clones and leaves some out. The sample holds 250,000 or so clones, and no clone turns up only once. It was with CD4, CD8alpha, NKG2D, NKG2ACE and other markers that pooled cutaneous lymph node cells were sorted. With respect to this clone: The germline and genes are mouse ones. The read stops 4 residues short of the end of the CDR3; the missing end is completed from the germline J gene.

Germline loops: CDR1 LGHDT, CDR2 YNNKQL (reference sequence). The ends were cut back, 3 bases at V and 0 bases at J, with 7 bases in the middle. This CDR3 spans 14 amino acids. The V and J genes are TRBV4 and TRBJ2-3, with TRBD1 as a possible D gene (5 bases). The source of this sequence is a C3H/HeJ mouse with alopecia areata. MHC haplotype here: H2-k. The sample comprised CD4+ T cells sorted from a lymph node. The covered CDR3 bases are TGTGCCAGCAGCTACAGGGTTAGTGCAGAA. It encodes CASSYRVSAE. The full CDR3 protein is CASSYRVSAETLYF.